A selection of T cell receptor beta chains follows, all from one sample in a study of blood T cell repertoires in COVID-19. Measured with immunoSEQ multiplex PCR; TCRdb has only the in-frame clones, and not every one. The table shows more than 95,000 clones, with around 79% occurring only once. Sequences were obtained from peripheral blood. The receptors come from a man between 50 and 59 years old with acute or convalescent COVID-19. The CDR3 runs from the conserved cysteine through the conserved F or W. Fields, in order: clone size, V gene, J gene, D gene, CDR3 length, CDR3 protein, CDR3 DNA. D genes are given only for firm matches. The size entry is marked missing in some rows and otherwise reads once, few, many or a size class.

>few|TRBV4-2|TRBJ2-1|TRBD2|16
CASSQERGRENNEQFF
TGTGCCAGCAGCCAAGAACGAGGGAGGGAAAACAATGAGCAGTTCTTC
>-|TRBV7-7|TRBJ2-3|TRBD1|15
CASSLGTGMGDTQYF
TGTGCTAGCAGCTTGGGGACAGGGATGGGGGATACGCAGTATTTT
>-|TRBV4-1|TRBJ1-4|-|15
CASSQSGRNNEKLFF
TGCGCCAGCAGCCAGTCCGGCAGGAATAATGAAAAACTGTTTTTT
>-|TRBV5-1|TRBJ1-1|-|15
CASSLEGGGGTEAFF
TGCGCCAGCAGCTTGGAGGGCGGCGGCGGGACTGAAGCTTTCTTT
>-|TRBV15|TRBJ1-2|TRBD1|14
CATSRETGGNGYTF
TGTGCCACCAGCAGAGAAACAGGGGGCAATGGCTACACCTTC
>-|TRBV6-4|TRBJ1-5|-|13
CASSTGESQPQHF
TGTGCCAGCAGTACAGGAGAGAGTCAGCCCCAGCATTTT
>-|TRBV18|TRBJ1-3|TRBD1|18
CASSPTLLGRGNGNTIYF
TGTGCCAGCTCACCAACTCTCCTCGGCAGGGGGAACGGAAACACCATATATTTT
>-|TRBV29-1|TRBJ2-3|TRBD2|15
CSVEDRGLGADTQYF
TGCAGCGTTGAAGATCGGGGACTAGGTGCAGATACGCAGTATTTT
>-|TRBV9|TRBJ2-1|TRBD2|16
CASSVGGGGSLGEQFF
TGTGCCAGCAGCGTAGGAGGCGGGGGGTCCCTTGGGGAGCAGTTCTTC
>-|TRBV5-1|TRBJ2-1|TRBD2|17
CASSWGRAGVPYNEQFF
TGCGCCAGCAGCTGGGGTCGTGCGGGAGTCCCCTACAATGAGCAGTTCTTC
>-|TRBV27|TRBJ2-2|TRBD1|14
CASSLGQGTGELFF
TGTGCCAGCAGTTTGGGACAGGGCACCGGGGAGCTGTTTTTT
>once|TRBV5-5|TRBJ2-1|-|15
CASSLGSGSYNEQFF
TGTGCCAGCAGCTTGGGTTCAGGCTCCTACAATGAGCAGTTCTTC
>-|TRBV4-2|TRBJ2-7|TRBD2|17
CASSPEHGAGVTYEQYF
TGTGCCAGCAGCCCTGAGCATGGAGCGGGAGTGACCTACGAGCAGTACTTC
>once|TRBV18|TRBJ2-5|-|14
CASSILGPQETQYF
TGTGCCAGCTCAATATTGGGCCCTCAAGAGACCCAGTACTTC
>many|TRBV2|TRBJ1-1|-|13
CASSEYKNTEAFF
TGTGCCAGCAGTGAATATAAGAACACTGAAGCTTTCTTT
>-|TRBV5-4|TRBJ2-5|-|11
CASIPRETQYF
TGTGCCAGCATTCCTAGGGAGACCCAGTACTTC
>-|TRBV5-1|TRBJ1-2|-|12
CASSPGAYGYTF
TGCGCCAGCAGCCCCGGAGCCTATGGCTACACCTTC
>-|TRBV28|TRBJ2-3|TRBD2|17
CASRGEGLAGPWDTQYF
TGTGCCAGCAGGGGGGAAGGACTAGCGGGACCGTGGGATACGCAGTATTTT
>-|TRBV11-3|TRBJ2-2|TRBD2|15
CASSPSGGAAGELFF
TGTGCCAGCAGCCCGAGCGGGGGGGCCGCCGGGGAGCTGTTTTTT
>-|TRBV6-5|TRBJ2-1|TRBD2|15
CASSYRTSGYNEQFF
TGTGCCAGCAGTTACAGGACTAGCGGGTACAATGAGCAGTTCTTC
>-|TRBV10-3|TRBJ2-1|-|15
CAISARGRGDNEQFF
TGTGCCATCAGTGCTCGGGGCAGGGGTGACAATGAGCAGTTCTTC
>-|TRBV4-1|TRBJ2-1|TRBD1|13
CASSLGQGDEQFF
TGCGCCAGCAGCCTAGGACAGGGCGATGAGCAGTTCTTC